This T cell receptor beta chain was obtained from a study of radiotherapy plus CTLA-4 blockade in lung cancer. Study overall: Patients showed objective responses in 15% to 20% of cases and disease control in 31%.

Per the germline V gene, CDR1 is WNHNN and CDR2 is SYGVQD (reference sequence). V was pared by 4 bases and J by 5 bases, with 7 bases of the junction left unmatched. This CDR3 has 17 amino acids. Profiled with immunoSEQ multiplex PCR; TCRdb holds only in-frame clones, not every one. The repertoire consists of 53,000 or so clones, with 88% occurring once and the leading ten covering 6% to 8.5%. As concerns this clone: Its antigen is not identified.

Study conclusions and caveats: Blood TCR clones of tumor origin expanded after radiotherapy plus ipilimumab. The best prediction of response reportedly came from early blood T cell clone dynamics, with interferon-beta.

The study gave focal radiation plus ipilimumab CTLA-4 blockade to patients with chemo-refractory metastatic non-small-cell lung cancer. The source was peripheral blood, collected from a patient treated with radiotherapy plus ipilimumab. This TCR was sampled from a human donor with non-small cell lung cancer whose response to radiotherapy plus ipilimumab could not be evaluated. This chain joins TRBV10-1 and TRBJ2-1; the match to TRBD2 covers 14 bases. The CDR3 DNA reads as TGCGCCAGCAGTGCCCAGCTGGGACTAGCGGGAGACAATGAGCAGTTCTTC. This translates into CASSAQLGLAGDNEQFF.